This passage covers 9 T cell receptor beta chains from one sample sequenced in a study of PD-1 blockade in mismatch repair-deficient tumors. Profiling relied on immunoSEQ multiplex PCR, and the TCRdb table lists in-frame clones only, not all of them. The table has about 68,000 clones, 60% to 80% seen once. The material was peripheral blood, obtained 2 weeks after starting pembrolizumab. The receptors originated from an adult with mismatch repair-deficient cancer.

The genes are TRBV6-6 and TRBJ1-5, with no clear D. Germline-derived CDR1 and CDR2 are MNHNY and SVGAGI (reference sequence). V shed 7 bases and J shed 0 bases, with 7 bases lying between them. The CDR3 runs 13 residues. CDR3 residues: CASTQGSNQPQHF. The CDR3 nucleotides read TGTGCCAGCACCCAAGGTAGCAATCAGCCCCAGCATTTT.

The rearrangement links TRBV6-5 to TRBJ1-2; D is uncertain. The CDR3 loop spans 16 amino acids. CDR1 is MNHEY and CDR2 is SVGAGI in the germline V gene. Trimming left V 2 bases short and J 4 bases short, with 17 bases between. CDR3 amino acids: CASSYTRGGVGYGYTF. In DNA, the CDR3 is TGTGCCAGCAGTTACACCCGAGGTGGGGTGGGCTATGGCTACACCTTC.

V is TRBV30 and J is TRBJ1-3, with no clear D. V was pared by 7 bases and J by 0 bases, with 13 bases between. CDR3 length equals 14 residues. In germline, CDR1 is GTSNPN, CDR2 SVGIG (reference sequence). This chain's CDR3 is CAYYNQLSGNTIYF. CDR3 bases: TGTGCCTATTACAATCAACTCTCTGGAAACACCATATATTTT.

This clone was seen a single time. The chain carries TRBV6-6 and TRBJ2-5, with D hard to call. Per germline, CDR1 MNHNY and CDR2 SVGAGI (reference sequence). V lost 11 bases to trimming and J lost 0 bases, with 13 bases between them. This CDR3 has 13 residues. Written as DNA, the CDR3 is TGTGCCGGAGCAGTCAGGTACCAAGAGACCCAGTACTTC. Its protein is CAGAVRYQETQYF.

J is TRBJ1-5 and V is TRBV7-3; D is unresolved. The CDR3 covers 20 residues. V dropped 5 bases and J dropped 0 bases, with 26 bases sitting between them. The V gene's germline CDR1 is SGHTA and CDR2 FQGTGA. The CDR3: CASSPAFSDGRWYSNQPQHF. The DNA for the CDR3 is TGTGCCAGCAGCCCGGCCTTTTCGGATGGGCGATGGTATAGCAATCAGCCCCAGCATTTT.

The genes are TRBV5-1 and TRBJ2-1, with 14 bases fitting TRBD2. The trim removed 3 bases at V and 9 bases at J, leaving 5 bases unmatched. Germline values: CDR1 SGHRS, CDR2 YFSETQ. The CDR3 is made up of 15 amino acids. CDR3 DNA: TGCGCCAGCAGCTCCGGGACTAGCGGGAGAAGTGAGCAGTTCTTC. It encodes CASSSGTSGRSEQFF.

The chain carries TRBV7-2 and TRBJ2-7, with TRBD1 identical over 11 bases. The junction had 10 bases not matched to a gene; V was cut back by 7 bases and J by 5 bases. Germline-derived CDR1 and CDR2 are SGHTA and FQGNSA. CDR3 length equals 15 residues. The CDR3 nucleotides read TGTGCCAGCAACACAGGGGGGACAGGGGGTCACGAGCAGTACTTC. Encoded protein: CASNTGGTGGHEQYF. Full variable domain (remainder filled in from reference TRBV7-2 and TRBJ2-7): GAGVSQSPSNKVTEKGKDVELRCDPISGHTALYWYRQSLGQGLEFLIYFQGNSAPDKSGLPSDRFSAERTGGSVSTLTIQRTQQEDSAVYLCASNTGGTGGHEQYFGPGTRLTVT.

V and J are TRBV27 and TRBJ1-4; 10 nucleotides agree with TRBD1. The CDR3 is 16 amino acids. V lost 5 bases to trimming and J lost 7 bases; unmatched junction nucleotides: 10. CDR1 is MNHEY, CDR2 SMNVEV, per germline (reference sequence). DNA of the CDR3: TGTGCCAGCAGTCCGGACAGGGGGAGTCGCGGTGAAAAACTGTTTTTT. This encodes CASSPDRGSRGEKLFF.

The rearrangement links TRBV21-1 to TRBJ2-6; the tabulated D call, TRBD2, remains unverified against the DNA. TRBV21-1 is an annotated pseudogene. This CDR3 contains 20 residues. The chain's CDR3 is CASSSPAETPYGLWANVLTF. CDR3 sequence (DNA): TGTGCCAGCAGCTCCCCTGCCGAGACTCCTTACGGATTATGGGCCAACGTCCTGACTTTC.